The rows below give T cell receptor beta chains drawn from one sample of a study of siplizumab effects on memory and regulatory T cells. The repertoire was sequenced with immunoSEQ multiplex PCR; TCRdb's copy has only in-frame clones and lacks some. The repertoire includes about 100,000 clones, roughly 90% of them detected once, and about 1.1% sits in the top ten. The sequenced material came from CD4+ T cells sorted from blood. Receptor source: a human donor in good health. Both conserved end residues are part of each CDR3. Each record gives: CDR3 DNA, CDR3 protein, J gene, clone size, D gene, V gene. A D gene is named only where the DNA matches it firmly. Expanded clones are given a class, and other clones once, few, many or no size at all.

DNA: TGCGCCAGCAGTGTGACTAGCGGGGTGACCGGGGAGCTGTTTTTT
CDR3: CASSVTSGVTGELFF
J: TRBJ2-2
size: once
D: TRBD2
V: TRBV10-1

DNA: TGTGCCAGCAGCTTTCCAGGCAATTCACCCCTCCACTTT
CDR3: CASSFPGNSPLHF
J: TRBJ1-6
size: -
D: -
V: TRBV11-2

DNA: TGTGCCAGTAGTACATCTAGCGCTTTATCTACGCAGTATTTT
CDR3: CASSTSSALSTQYF
J: TRBJ2-3
size: -
D: -
V: TRBV19

DNA: TGTGCCAGCAGCAGACTAGCGCAGGGAAAGCAGTACTTC
CDR3: CASSRLAQGKQYF
J: TRBJ2-7
size: -
D: TRBD2
V: TRBV25-1

DNA: TGTGCCAGCAGCCCCTCAAGAGAGACCCAGTACTTC
CDR3: CASSPSRETQYF
J: TRBJ2-5
size: -
D: -
V: TRBV7-9

DNA: TGTGCCAGCAGAGGGACGGATAGACGCGAAAAACTGTTTTTT
CDR3: CASRGTDRREKLFF
J: TRBJ1-4
size: -
D: -
V: TRBV2

DNA: TGTGCCACCCTCGCGGGCGGGGGTTACTACGAGCAGTACTTC
CDR3: CATLAGGGYYEQYF
J: TRBJ2-7
size: -
D: TRBD2
V: TRBV28

DNA: TGCGCCAGCAGCTTAATGGCACCGGGACAGGGGGCTCCCCCCGGCGAACGCGAAAAAAACATTCAGTACTTC
CDR3: CASSLMAPGQGAPPGEREKNIQYF
J: TRBJ2-4
size: -
D: TRBD1
V: TRBV5-1

DNA: TGTGCCATCAGCCCCAATCCGGACACTGAAGCTTTCTTT
CDR3: CAISPNPDTEAFF
J: TRBJ1-1
size: -
D: -
V: TRBV10-3

DNA: TGCGCCAGCAGCTTGGTAGGAGCGAATAGCGGCACAGATACGCAGTATTTT
CDR3: CASSLVGANSGTDTQYF
J: TRBJ2-3
size: -
D: -
V: TRBV5-1

DNA: TGTGCCAGTACCATGGGGGGGACAGGGGAAAATCGGCAGTACTTC
CDR3: CASTMGGTGENRQYF
J: TRBJ2-7
size: -
D: TRBD1
V: TRBV19

DNA: TGTGCCAGCAGTGAAGTGGGACACCACACAGATACGCAGTATTTT
CDR3: CASSEVGHHTDTQYF
J: TRBJ2-3
size: -
D: -
V: TRBV6-1

DNA: TGTGCCAGCAGCGCAGATCTAGTCCCAGATACGCAGTATTTT
CDR3: CASSADLVPDTQYF
J: TRBJ2-3
size: -
D: -
V: TRBV9

DNA: TGCGCCAGCAGCCCCCTTACTAGCGGGAGGGCCCTCGGCAATGAGCAGTTCTTC
CDR3: CASSPLTSGRALGNEQFF
J: TRBJ2-1
size: -
D: TRBD2
V: TRBV5-1

DNA: TGTGCCAGCACCCCCGGGACAGGCCTCCAGCCCCAGCATTTT
CDR3: CASTPGTGLQPQHF
J: TRBJ1-5
size: -
D: TRBD1
V: TRBV28

DNA: TGTGCCAGCAGTGAGTCCCCCACGGGCAATCAGCCCCAGCATTTT
CDR3: CASSESPTGNQPQHF
J: TRBJ1-5
size: -
D: -
V: TRBV6-1

DNA: TGTGCCAGCAGCCCCCGGACATTTAGCACAGATACGCAGTATTTT
CDR3: CASSPRTFSTDTQYF
J: TRBJ2-3
size: -
D: -
V: TRBV9

DNA: TGTGCCAGCAGTGATAGGGAGGCCGAGCAGTACTTC
CDR3: CASSDREAEQYF
J: TRBJ2-7
size: -
D: -
V: TRBV6-4

DNA: TGTGCCGGAGGACTAGCGGGGATCACAGATACGCAGTATTTT
CDR3: CAGGLAGITDTQYF
J: TRBJ2-3
size: -
D: TRBD2
V: TRBV30

DNA: TGTGCCAGCAGCTTAACGGGACTAGGCTCCTACAATGAGCAGTTCTTC
CDR3: CASSLTGLGSYNEQFF
J: TRBJ2-1
size: -
D: TRBD2
V: TRBV7-3

DNA: TGTGCCAGCTTCGGAGGGCCTCCAGATACGCAGTATTTT
CDR3: CASFGGPPDTQYF
J: TRBJ2-3
size: -
D: -
V: TRBV2

DNA: TGTGCCAGCAGCCAAGGTGGGGGACCTTCCTACGAGCAGTACTTC
CDR3: CASSQGGGPSYEQYF
J: TRBJ2-7
size: -
D: -
V: TRBV4-2

DNA: TGCGCCAGCAGCTTCGAGGGTTCCCTCTATGGCTACACCTTC
CDR3: CASSFEGSLYGYTF
J: TRBJ1-2
size: few
D: -
V: TRBV5-1

DNA: TGTGCCAGCAGTTTAGGAGTACAGGGCGGCGACATTCAGTACTTC
CDR3: CASSLGVQGGDIQYF
J: TRBJ2-4
size: -
D: -
V: TRBV21-1

DNA: TGTGCCAGTAGTATAGGGACAGGGAGCGAGACCCAGTACTTC
CDR3: CASSIGTGSETQYF
J: TRBJ2-5
size: -
D: TRBD1
V: TRBV19

DNA: TGCGCCAGCAGCTTGGTTGCGGGAGCATTGACGGATACGCAGTATTTT
CDR3: CASSLVAGALTDTQYF
J: TRBJ2-3
size: -
D: TRBD2
V: TRBV5-1

DNA: TGCGCCAGCAGCTCAGACGTGACTAGTCCCATTAATGAGCAGTTCTTC
CDR3: CASSSDVTSPINEQFF
J: TRBJ2-1
size: once
D: -
V: TRBV5-1

DNA: TGTGCCAGCAGTGGGGGGACGGAAGCTTTCTTT
CDR3: CASSGGTEAFF
J: TRBJ1-1
size: -
D: -
V: TRBV6-5